The 26 T cell receptor beta chains below all came from one sample that was sequenced in a study of blood T cell repertoires in COVID-19. The method was immunoSEQ multiplex PCR; TCRdb's version includes in-frame clones alone and lacks a portion of them. The sample records approximately 250,000 clones, around nine tenths being singletons. The sequencing input was peripheral blood. The receptors were sampled from a woman in her 70s with COVID-19, enrolled during active disease.

This clone has a single count. The chain is built from TRBV6-5 and TRBJ2-3, with 8 bases fitting TRBD2. V dropped 7 bases and J dropped 1; count of bases not matched to a gene: 4. Germline CDR1 and CDR2: MNHEY and SVGAGI. The CDR3 consists of 14 residues. The CDR3 sequence is CASKSGSGTDTQYF. The CDR3 DNA is TGTGCCAGCAAGAGCGGGAGCGGCACAGATACGCAGTATTTT.

With regard to this clone: One end of the junction is discordant with germline, which a read error may explain. The chain's CDR3 is CASTWRQGGPPNLFF. In DNA form, the CDR3 reads TGTGCCAGCACCTGGCGACAGGGAGGACCCCCAAATCTCTTTTTC. The gene calls are TRBV5-4 and TRBJ1-2; 7 bases line up with TRBD1. The CDR3 length is 15 residues. Looked up from germline, CDR1 is SGHNT and CDR2 is YYREEE (reference sequence).

This clone has more than one count but fewer than ten. The chain combines TRBV20-1 with TRBJ1-3; D may be TRBD1 (5 bases). Trimming stripped 3 bases from V and 0 bases from J, with 15 bases between. This CDR3 has 16 residues. CDR1 and CDR2 from the germline V gene are DFQATT and SNEGSKA (reference sequence). The CDR3 here is CSASPPIGHSGNTIYF. The CDR3 DNA reads TGCAGTGCTAGTCCCCCGATCGGACACTCTGGAAACACCATATATTTT.

The gene calls are TRBV29-1 and TRBJ2-5, with a weak D call TRBD1 (6 bases). Trimming removed 5 bases from V and 1 base from J, with 20 bases in between. Germline CDR1 and CDR2: SQVTM and ANQGSEA. The CDR3 length is 16 residues. CDR3 nucleotide sequence: TGCAGCGTTCCTCCAACACAAATGACAGGCCAAGAGACCCAGTACTTC. As protein: CSVPPTQMTGQETQYF.

This clone has only a few counts. This sequence joins TRBV3-1 (or the pseudogene TRBV3-2) and TRBJ2-2; D perhaps matches TRBD2 (5 bases). V lost 0 bases and J lost 2, with 10 bases in between. CDR3 length: 16 amino acids. Germline CDR1 and CDR2: LGHDT and YNNKEL (reference sequence). The CDR3 here is CASSQDRGFNTGELFF. CDR3 in DNA: TGTGCCAGCAGCCAAGATCGGGGATTTAACACCGGGGAGCTGTTTTTT.

The chain uses TRBV12-3 or TRBV12-4 and TRBJ1-2; TRBD1 is a possible D gene (6 bases). V shed 6 bases and J shed 8 bases, with 10 bases lying between them. The CDR3 loop spans 11 amino acids. The chain's CDR3 is CASSQGYGYTF. CDR3 bases: TGTGCCAGCAGCCAGGGGTACGGCTACACCTTC.

The chain links TRBV3-1 (or the pseudogene TRBV3-2) to TRBJ1-4, with D perhaps TRBD1 (5 bases). Looked up from germline, CDR1 is LGHDT and CDR2 is YNNKEL (reference sequence). The CDR3 runs 14 residues. V lost 5 bases, J lost 7 bases, and 14 bases lay in between. Written as DNA, the CDR3 is TGTGCCAGCAGCTCGCAGGGATGGGCTGAAAAACTGTTTTTT. Its protein is CASSSQGWAEKLFF.

The gene calls are TRBV6-5 and TRBJ1-2, with TRBD1 matching over 8 bases. CDR1 is MNHEY, CDR2 SVGAGI, per germline. Germline trimming cut 6 bases from V and 5 bases from J; bases unmatched to any gene: 2. This CDR3 has 12 amino acids. The CDR3 here is CASSHRGYGYTF. The CDR3 nucleotides are TGTGCCAGCAGCCACAGGGGGTATGGCTACACCTTC.

Only one count was recorded for this clone. The rearrangement joins TRBV5-5 to TRBJ1-2; the D gene is possibly TRBD1 (6 bases). The CDR3 extends over 15 amino acids. Germline V lookup: CDR1 SGHKS, CDR2 YYEKEE (reference sequence). V was trimmed by 2 bases and J by 4 bases, leaving 15 bases between them. CDR3 residues: CASSLDADSPYGYTF. In DNA, the CDR3 is TGTGCCAGCAGCTTAGACGCGGACAGCCCCTATGGCTACACCTTC.

The chain couples TRBV28 to TRBJ2-2, with 7 positions matching TRBD1. V lost 1 base, J lost 2 bases, and 1 base stayed unmatched. Germline CDR1 is MDHEN and CDR2 is SYDVKM. The CDR3 consists of 15 residues. The CDR3 spells CASSLSGGNTGELFF. DNA of the CDR3: TGTGCCAGCAGTTTATCAGGGGGAAACACCGGGGAGCTGTTTTTT.

The CDR3 loop reads CAWKDNPYEKLFF. CDR3 coding DNA: TGTGCCTGGAAGGACAACCCATATGAAAAACTGTTTTTT. The V gene is TRBV30, the J gene TRBJ1-4, with D tentatively TRBD1 (5 bases). From germline, CDR1 is GTSNPN and CDR2 SVGIG (reference sequence). There are 13 residues in the CDR3. V was shortened by 4 bases and J by 6 bases, with 12 bases between the two germline ends.

The rearrangement uses TRBV29-1 and TRBJ1-2; 7 bases are shared with TRBD1. The CDR3 is 14 amino acids. The V segment lost 8 bases and the J segment 0 bases; nucleotides outside the gene matches: 9. Germline assignment: CDR1 SQVTM and CDR2 ANQGSEA. The CDR3 here is CSSRRGEANYGYTF. In DNA form, the CDR3 reads TGCAGCAGCCGCAGGGGGGAGGCTAACTATGGCTACACCTTC.

This clone appeared once. The chain uses TRBV7-2 and TRBJ2-5; D might be TRBD2 (6 bases). The V end was cut by 4 bases, the J end by 1 base, with 13 bases between. From germline, CDR1 is SGHTA and CDR2 FQGNSA. This CDR3 has 15 amino acids. The CDR3 DNA follows: TGTGCCAGCAGCTCCCGGGGGTCGGCCCAAGAGACCCAGTACTTC. Amino acids: CASSSRGSAQETQYF.

V usage is TRBV6-1 and J usage is TRBJ1-5; D uncertain. V was trimmed by 1 base and J by 7 bases, leaving 11 bases between them. From germline, CDR1 is MNHNS and CDR2 SASEGT. This CDR3 region has 14 residues. Written as DNA, the CDR3 is TGTGCCAGCAGTGAAGTTCCCGGGGAGCAGCCCCAGCATTTT. Residues: CASSEVPGEQPQHF.

The V gene is TRBV29-1, the J gene TRBJ1-1; D is unclear. The CDR3 has 8 residues. The germline CDR1 and CDR2 sequences are SQVTM and ANQGSEA. Trimming took off 6 bases at V and 10 bases at J, with 6 bases between the two ends. Here the CDR3 DNA reads TGCAGCGTCCCGGGAGCTTTCTTT. It specifies CSVPGAFF.

This chain uses TRBV28 with TRBJ1-1, with 7 bases identical to TRBD1. There are 15 residues in the CDR3. Germline loops: CDR1 MDHEN, CDR2 SYDVKM. After removal of 5 bases from V and 4 bases from J, the junction contained 10 bases not matched to a gene. CDR3 in DNA: TGTGCCAGCAGTCCGACGACAGGGCGGGCCACTGAAGCTTTCTTT. Residues: CASSPTTGRATEAFF.

Only one count was recorded for this clone. The chain joins TRBV10-3 to TRBJ1-5, with D possibly matching TRBD1 (6 bases). The CDR3 extends over 14 amino acids. Germline assignment: CDR1 ENHRY and CDR2 SYGVKD. V was trimmed by 3 bases and J by 7 bases, leaving 13 bases between them. The chain's CDR3 is CAISDLGAGQPQHF. The CDR3 nucleotides are TGTGCCATCAGTGATTTGGGGGCTGGGCAGCCCCAGCATTTT.

In DNA form, the CDR3 reads TGTGCCAGCAGCCCCGGACTAGCGGCCTACAATGAGCAGTTCTTC. It specifies CASSPGLAAYNEQFF. The genes are TRBV7-2 and TRBJ2-1; 10 nucleotides match TRBD2. The germline gives CDR1 SGHTA, CDR2 FQGNSA. V was clipped by 5 bases and J by 2 bases; unmatched bases: 3. The CDR3 totals 15 residues.

The rearrangement uses TRBV21-1 and TRBJ1-5; TRBD1 was called by the table and not checked on the DNA. TRBV21-1 is a pseudogene locus. The CDR3 totals 16 residues. The CDR3: CASSPGQAKCNQPQHF. The CDR3 DNA follows: TGTGCCAGCAGCCCCGGACAGGCTAAGTGCAATCAGCCCCAGCATTTT.

About this clone itself: The junction and the germline gene differ at one end; a read error may be behind it. V usage is TRBV7-7 and J usage is TRBJ2-1, with 7 bases fitting TRBD1. Germline values: CDR1 SSHAT, CDR2 FNYEAQ (reference sequence). The CDR3 totals 15 residues. CDR3 in DNA: TGTGCTAGCAGCTCCGCGACAGGGAGCTACAATGAGCAGTTCTTC. Translation gives CASSSATGSYNEQFF. Variable domain in full (rest from reference TRBV7-7 and TRBJ2-1): GAGVSQSPRYKVTKRGQDVTLRCDPISSHATLYWYQQALGQGPEFLTYFNYEAQPDKSGLPSDRFSAERPEGSISTLTIQRTEQRDSAMYRCASSSATGSYNEQFFGPGTRLTVL.

The rearrangement links TRBV7-3 to TRBJ2-2; 8 nucleotides agree with TRBD2. Germline V gives CDR1 SGHTA, CDR2 FQGTGA. The CDR3 loop spans 18 amino acids. Trimming at V came to 2 bases and at J to 7 bases, leaving 15 bases not matched to a gene. CDR3 DNA sequence: TGTGCCAGCAGCTTATCGAGCGGGAGTTCTCCAGTTGGCGGGGAGCTGTTTTTT. It translates to CASSLSSGSSPVGGELFF.

The rearrangement links TRBV19 to TRBJ1-4; a possible D gene is TRBD1 (6 bases). The CDR3 consists of 15 residues. Per the germline V gene, CDR1 is LNHDA and CDR2 is SQIVND (reference sequence). Deletions cut 5 bases from V and 2 bases from J, with 12 bases between. In DNA form, the CDR3 reads TGTGCCAGTAGTGTGCAGGGGTTGACTAATGAAAAACTGTTTTTT. Its protein is CASSVQGLTNEKLFF.

V gene TRBV27 combines with J gene TRBJ1-6, with D possibly matching TRBD1 (5 bases). The CDR3 has 15 residues. CDR1 is MNHEY and CDR2 is SMNVEV in the germline V gene (reference sequence). V gave up 5 bases and J gave up 9 bases, with 17 bases separating them. The CDR3 sequence: CASSPHGRGGSPLHF. The CDR3 coding sequence is TGTGCCAGCAGTCCCCACGGTCGGGGGGGTTCACCCCTCCACTTT.

This rearrangement joins TRBV24-1 to TRBJ2-1; 11 bases agree with TRBD1. The CDR3 length is 16 residues. Trimming cost V 2 bases and J 6 bases; bases outside gene matches: 5. The germline V gene encodes CDR1 KGHDR and CDR2 SFDVKD. CDR3 nucleotides: TGTGCCACCAGTGATTCGCGGGACAGGGGGGGCAATGAGCAGTTCTTC. This codes for CATSDSRDRGGNEQFF.

V is TRBV15 and J is TRBJ2-5; D not resolved. The CDR3 has 13 residues. Germline V gene lookup returns CDR1 LNHNV and CDR2 YYDKDF (reference sequence). V lost 4 bases and J lost 5, with 11 bases in between. The CDR3 spells CATSKNFVETQYF. The CDR3 coding sequence is TGTGCCACCAGCAAGAACTTCGTCGAGACCCAGTACTTC. The complete variable domain, with remaining parts taken from reference TRBV15 and TRBJ2-5, reads DAMVIQNPRYQVTQFGKPVTLSCSQTLNHNVMYWYQQKSSQAPKLLFHYYDKDFNNEADTPDNFQSRRPNTSFCFLDIRSPGLGDTAMYLCATSKNFVETQYFGPGTRLLVL.

The chain uses TRBV5-8 and TRBJ2-7; D uncertain. CDR3 size: 13 residues. V lost 1 base and J lost 1, with 6 bases in between. Germline CDR1 is SGHTS and CDR2 is YDEGEE. CDR3 residues: CASSLFSSYEQYF. The CDR3 DNA sequence: TGTGCCAGCAGCTTGTTTTCTTCCTACGAGCAGTACTTC.